Reported below is one TCR beta chain. Its target is not known. Both TRBC1 and TRBC2 were covered by a beta constant-region primer of two equimolar oligonucleotides. The ligated cDNA underwent four PCR rounds using SP2 and nested alpha and beta constant-region primers. TCRdb re-derived calls from the UMI-ligation and nested PCR reads in MiXCR, one entry per CDR3 protein. The sample carries about 150,000 distinct CDR3 sequences, 22% recorded once. CMV status came from CD4+ T cell IFNgamma after overnight CMV lysate stimulation of fresh PBMCs. CD4 T cells were positively selected, then CD8 T cells from the CD4-negative fraction. Four subsets defined by CD45RA and CD27 were sorted after CD3, CD4, CD8 and live/dead staining. These data belong to a study of naive and memory T cell subsets. General study points: There was no ground truth to check naive and memory subset results. Naive repertoires, especially CD8, held a few larger clonotypes, possibly memory cells re-expressing CD45RA.

The CDR3 runs 18 residues. With 4 bases clipped from V and 0 bases from J, the junction kept 9 bases outside the gene matches. CDR1 and CDR2 (germline): KGHSH, LQKENI. The V gene is TRBV18, the J gene TRBJ2-6, with TRBD1 identical over 7 bases. Sequencing was carried out using naive CD4+ T cells from blood. The source of this sequence is a human donor in good health. The DNA of the CDR3 is TGTGCCAGCTCACTCGACCGGACAGGAAGCTCTGGGGCCAACGTCCTGACTTTC. Translated, it gives CASSLDRTGSSGANVLTF.